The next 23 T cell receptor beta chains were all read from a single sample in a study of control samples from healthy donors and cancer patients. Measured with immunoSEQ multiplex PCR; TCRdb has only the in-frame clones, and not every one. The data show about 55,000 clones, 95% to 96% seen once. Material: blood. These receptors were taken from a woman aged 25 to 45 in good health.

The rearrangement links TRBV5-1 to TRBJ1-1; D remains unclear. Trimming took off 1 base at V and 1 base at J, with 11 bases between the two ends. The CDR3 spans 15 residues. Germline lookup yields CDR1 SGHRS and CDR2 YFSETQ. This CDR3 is CASSLIAGSNTEAFF. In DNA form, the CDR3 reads TGCGCCAGCAGCTTGATCGCAGGATCGAACACTGAAGCTTTCTTT.

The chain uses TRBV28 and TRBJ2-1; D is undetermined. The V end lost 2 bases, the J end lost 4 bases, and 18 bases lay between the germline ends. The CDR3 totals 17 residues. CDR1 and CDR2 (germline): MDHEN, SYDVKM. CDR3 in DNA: TGTGCCAGCAGTTTAGATGCCCCCCTCACCGTATACAATGAGCAGTTCTTC. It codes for CASSLDAPLTVYNEQFF. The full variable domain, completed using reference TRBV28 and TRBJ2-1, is DVKVTQSSRYLVKRTGEKVFLECVQDMDHENMFWYRQDPGLGLRLIYFSYDVKMKEKGDIPEGYSVSREKKERFSLILESASTNQTSMYLCASSLDAPLTVYNEQFFGPGTRLTVL.

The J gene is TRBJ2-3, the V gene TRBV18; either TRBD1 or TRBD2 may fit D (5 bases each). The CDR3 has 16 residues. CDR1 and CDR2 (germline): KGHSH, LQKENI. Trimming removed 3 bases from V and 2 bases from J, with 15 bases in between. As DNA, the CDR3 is TGTGCCAGCTCACCGTCCGGGACCACATACACAGATACGCAGTATTTT. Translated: CASSPSGTTYTDTQYF.

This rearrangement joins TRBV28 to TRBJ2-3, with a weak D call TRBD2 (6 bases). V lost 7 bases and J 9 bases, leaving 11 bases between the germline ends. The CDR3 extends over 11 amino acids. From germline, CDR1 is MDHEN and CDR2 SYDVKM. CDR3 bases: TGTGCCAGCACCCCCGGGGGAACGCAGTATTTT. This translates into CASTPGGTQYF.

In DNA form, the CDR3 reads TGTGCCAGCAGGTTCCAGGTCTCACCCCTCCACTTT. Amino acids: CASRFQVSPLHF. The chain uses TRBV13 and TRBJ1-6; no firm D call. The CDR3 spans 12 residues. In germline, CDR1 is PRHDT, CDR2 FYEKMQ (reference sequence). V lost 6 bases and J 10 bases, leaving 10 bases between the germline ends. Looking up the rest from reference TRBV13 and TRBJ1-6 gives the full variable domain: AAGVIQSPRHLIKEKRETATLKCYPIPRHDTVYWYQQGPGQDPQFLISFYEKMQSDKGSIPDRFSAQQFSDYHSELNMSSLELGDSALYFCASRFQVSPLHFGNGTRLTVT.

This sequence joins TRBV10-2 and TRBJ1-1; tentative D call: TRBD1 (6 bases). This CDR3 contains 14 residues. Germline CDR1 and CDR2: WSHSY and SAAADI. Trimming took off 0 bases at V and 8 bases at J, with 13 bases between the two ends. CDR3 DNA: TGCGCCAGCAGTGAGTCGGGGGGCCCCGCGGAAGCTTTCTTT. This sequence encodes CASSESGGPAEAFF.

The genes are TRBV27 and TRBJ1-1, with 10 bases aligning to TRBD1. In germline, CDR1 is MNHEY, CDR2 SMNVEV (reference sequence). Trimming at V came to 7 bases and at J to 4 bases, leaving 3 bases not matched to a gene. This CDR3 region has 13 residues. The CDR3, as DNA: TGTGCCAGCAAGCGGACAGGGGGCACTGAAGCTTTCTTT. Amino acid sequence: CASKRTGGTEAFF.

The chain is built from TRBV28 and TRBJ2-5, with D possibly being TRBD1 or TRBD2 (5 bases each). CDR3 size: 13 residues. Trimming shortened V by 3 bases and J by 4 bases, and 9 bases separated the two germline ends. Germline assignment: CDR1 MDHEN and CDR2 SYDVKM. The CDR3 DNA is TGTGCCAGCAGTTTGGGGGTACCAGAGACCCAGTACTTC. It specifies CASSLGVPETQYF.

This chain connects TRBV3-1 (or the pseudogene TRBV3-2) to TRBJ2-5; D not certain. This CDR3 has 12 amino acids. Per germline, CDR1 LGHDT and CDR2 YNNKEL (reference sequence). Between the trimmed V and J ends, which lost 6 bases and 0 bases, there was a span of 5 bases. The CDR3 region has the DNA TGTGCCAGCAGACAGAACCAAGAGACCCAGTACTTC. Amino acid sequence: CASRQNQETQYF.

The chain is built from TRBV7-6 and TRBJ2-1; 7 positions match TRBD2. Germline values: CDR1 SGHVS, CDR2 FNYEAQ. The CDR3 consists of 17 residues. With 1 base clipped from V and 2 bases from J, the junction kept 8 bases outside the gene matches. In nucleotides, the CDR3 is TGTGCCAGCAGCTTAGTCTCGGGCGGGAGAGCCTACAATGAGCAGTTCTTC. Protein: CASSLVSGGRAYNEQFF.

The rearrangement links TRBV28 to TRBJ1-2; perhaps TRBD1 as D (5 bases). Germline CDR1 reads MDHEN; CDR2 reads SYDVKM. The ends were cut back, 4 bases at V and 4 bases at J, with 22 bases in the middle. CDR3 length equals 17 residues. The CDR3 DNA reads TGTGCCAGCAGTTCCCCCCCGGGCGGGGAGGGGAGCTATGGCTACACCTTC. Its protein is CASSSPPGGEGSYGYTF.

The CDR3 coding sequence is TGTGCCAGTAGTATCGCAGCTAGGGCGAACACCGGGGAGCTGTTTTTT. Protein product: CASSIAARANTGELFF. V gene TRBV19 combines with J gene TRBJ2-2; D is unclear. Germline loops: CDR1 LNHDA, CDR2 SQIVND (reference sequence). The CDR3 totals 16 residues. The V gene lost 3 bases and the J gene lost 0 bases, with 11 bases spanning the gap.

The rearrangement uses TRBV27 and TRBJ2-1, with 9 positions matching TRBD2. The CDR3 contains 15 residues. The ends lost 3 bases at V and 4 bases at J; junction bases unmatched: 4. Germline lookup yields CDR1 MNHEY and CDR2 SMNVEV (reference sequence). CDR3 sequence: CASSFELAGYNEQFF. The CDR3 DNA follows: TGTGCCAGCAGTTTTGAACTAGCGGGTTACAATGAGCAGTTCTTC.

The CDR3 protein is CASSTTGSPDTQYF. The CDR3, as DNA: TGTGCCAGTAGTACGACAGGGTCCCCAGATACGCAGTATTTT. V gene TRBV19 combines with J gene TRBJ2-3, with TRBD1 matching over 7 bases. CDR3 length equals 14 residues. Germline V gives CDR1 LNHDA, CDR2 SQIVND (reference sequence). Trimming cost V 4 bases and J 4 bases; bases outside gene matches: 5.

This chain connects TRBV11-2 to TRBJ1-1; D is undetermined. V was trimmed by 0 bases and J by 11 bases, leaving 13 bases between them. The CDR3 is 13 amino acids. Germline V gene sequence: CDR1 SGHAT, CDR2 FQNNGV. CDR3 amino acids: CASSLDLTARAFF. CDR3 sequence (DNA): TGTGCCAGCAGCTTAGACTTAACAGCTCGGGCTTTCTTT. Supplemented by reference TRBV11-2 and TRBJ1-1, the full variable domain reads EAGVAQSPRYKIIEKRQSVAFWCNPISGHATLYWYQQILGQGPKLLIQFQNNGVVDDSQLPKDRFSAERLKGVDSTLKIQPAKLEDSAVYLCASSLDLTARAFFGQGTRLTVV.

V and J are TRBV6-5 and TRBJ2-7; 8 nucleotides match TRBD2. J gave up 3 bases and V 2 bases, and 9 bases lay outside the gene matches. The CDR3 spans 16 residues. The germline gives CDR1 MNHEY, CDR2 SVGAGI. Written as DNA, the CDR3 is TGTGCCAGCAGTTACGTAGCGAGCGGGAGTTGCTACGAGCAGTACTTC. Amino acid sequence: CASSYVASGSCYEQYF.

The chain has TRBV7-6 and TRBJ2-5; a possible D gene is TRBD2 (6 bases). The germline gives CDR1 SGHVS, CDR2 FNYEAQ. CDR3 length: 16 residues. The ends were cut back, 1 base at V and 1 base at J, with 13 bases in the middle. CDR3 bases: TGTGCCAGCAGCTTAGAGGCGGGGAGGTCCCAAGAGACCCAGTACTTC. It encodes CASSLEAGRSQETQYF.

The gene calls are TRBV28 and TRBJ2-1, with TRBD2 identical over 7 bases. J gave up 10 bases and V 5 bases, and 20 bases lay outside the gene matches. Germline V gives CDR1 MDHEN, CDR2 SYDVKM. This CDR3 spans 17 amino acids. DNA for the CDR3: TGTGCCAGCAGTGGGTCCCTGGGGGGGAGTACCTTCGGCGAGCAGTTCTTC. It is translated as CASSGSLGGSTFGEQFF. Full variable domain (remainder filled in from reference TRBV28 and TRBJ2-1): DVKVTQSSRYLVKRTGEKVFLECVQDMDHENMFWYRQDPGLGLRLIYFSYDVKMKEKGDIPEGYSVSREKKERFSLILESASTNQTSMYLCASSGSLGGSTFGEQFFGPGTRLTVL.

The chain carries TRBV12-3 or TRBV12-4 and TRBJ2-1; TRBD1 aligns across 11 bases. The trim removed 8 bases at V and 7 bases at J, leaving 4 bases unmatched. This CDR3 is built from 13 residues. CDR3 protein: CASSGQGVNEQFF. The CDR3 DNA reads TGTGCCAGCTCGGGACAGGGGGTGAATGAGCAGTTCTTC.

CDR3 sequence: CASSLTTTGVNEKLFF. CDR3 DNA sequence: TGTGCCAGCAGTTTGACGACGACAGGGGTTAATGAAAAACTGTTTTTT. The V gene is TRBV28, the J gene TRBJ1-4, with 8 bases aligning to TRBD1. Germline-derived CDR1 and CDR2 are MDHEN and SYDVKM. This CDR3 has 16 residues. V shed 3 bases and J 4 bases; nucleotides not matched to a gene: 7.

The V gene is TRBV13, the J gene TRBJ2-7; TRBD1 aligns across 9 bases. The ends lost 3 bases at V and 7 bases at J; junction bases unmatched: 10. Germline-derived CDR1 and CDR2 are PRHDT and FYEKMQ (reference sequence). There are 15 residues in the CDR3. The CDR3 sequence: CASSFYRDRAGEQYF. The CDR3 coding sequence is TGTGCCAGCAGCTTCTACCGGGACAGGGCTGGGGAGCAGTACTTC.

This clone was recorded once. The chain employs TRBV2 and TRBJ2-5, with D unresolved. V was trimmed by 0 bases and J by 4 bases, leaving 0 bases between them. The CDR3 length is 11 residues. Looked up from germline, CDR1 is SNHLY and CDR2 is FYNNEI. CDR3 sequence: CASSEAETQYF. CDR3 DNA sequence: TGTGCCAGCAGTGAAGCAGAGACCCAGTACTTC.

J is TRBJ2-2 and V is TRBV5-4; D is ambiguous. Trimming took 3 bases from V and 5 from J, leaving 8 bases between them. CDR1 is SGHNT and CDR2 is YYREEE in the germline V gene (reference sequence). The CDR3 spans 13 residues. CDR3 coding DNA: TGTGCCAGCAGCTCTAAGATAACCGGGGAGCTGTTTTTT. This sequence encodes CASSSKITGELFF.